The 31 T cell receptor delta chains in this list originate from one sample, sequenced in a study of gamma-delta T cells after stem cell transplantation (dated by TCRdb to 2016 to 2018). The library relied on RT-PCR. Sequenced on an Illumina MiSeq. TCRdb reprocessed the public data with the CATT caller; entries with the same nucleotide sequence were combined afterwards. This sample gives roughly 3,000 delta-chain clones in total; 3% to 4% of them show up just once. Clones ranked in the top ten supply 28% of the sample. Sequences were obtained from gamma-delta T cells. All receptors come from a human donor. It is not recorded whose cells these are; they may come from a transplant donor.

Note on this clone: A much larger clone differs by one base, so this may be a read error. Other DNA sequences from this sample encode an identical CDR3 as well. The rearrangement links TRDV2 to TRDJ1; 11 bases fit TRDD3. Germline V gene data show CDR1 as GEAIGNYY and CDR2 as EKD. This CDR3 is built from 20 residues. V trimming: 4 bases; J trimming: 2 bases; junction bases outside the gene matches: 20. As DNA, the CDR3 is TGTGCCTGTGATCTCCTACTGGGGGATAAGGATCGTACAAGGACCGATAAACTCATCTTT. It codes for CACDLLLGDKDRTRTDKLIF.

This clone is deemed medium-sized. The V and J genes are TRDV2 and TRDJ1; D possibly corresponds to TRDD3 (6 bases). In germline, CDR1 is GEAIGNYY, CDR2 EKD. The CDR3 has 17 residues. Trimming pared 1 base from V and 0 bases from J, leaving 17 bases between. The CDR3 loop is CACDTLGTPKYTDKLIF. The CDR3 DNA is TGTGCCTGTGACACTCTGGGGACCCCCAAGTACACCGATAAACTCATCTTT.

This clone showed up just a few times. V and J are TRDV2 and TRDJ1; 8 bases are shared with TRDD3. The CDR3 is 19 amino acids. CDR1 is GEAIGNYY, CDR2 EKD, per germline. V shed 0 bases and J 2 bases; nucleotides not matched to a gene: 16. DNA of the CDR3: TGTGCCTGTGACACCGTCAAGGCAACTGTGGGATACGCTACCGATAAACTCATCTTT. Protein: CACDTVKATVGYATDKLIF.

As for this clone: A read error likely explains why the TCRdb protein, taken from a much larger clone, differs from this DNA's translation at residue 5; the protein shown is translated from the DNA. The J gene is TRDJ1, the V gene TRDV2; 11 nucleotides agree with TRDD3. The CDR3 contains 15 residues. V lost 3 bases to trimming and J lost 3 bases; unmatched junction nucleotides: 5. Germline V lookup: CDR1 GEAIGNYY, CDR2 EKD. The CDR3 DNA sequence: TGTGCCTGTGACGCACTGGGGGATAAGGCCGATAAACTCATCTTT. Translation: CACDALGDKADKLIF.

This clone was seen only a few times. TCRdb lists the protein of a much larger clone for this DNA, which differs at residue 15, so this is likely a read error; the protein given here is translated from the DNA itself. The rearrangement uses TRDV2 and TRDJ1; TRDD3 is a possible D gene (6 bases). The CDR3 has 16 residues. The germline V gene has CDR1 GEAIGNYY and CDR2 EKD. In nucleotides, the CDR3 is TGTGCCTGTGACAGGAGGTACTCAGAGGGGGACGATAAACTCACCTTT. Amino acid sequence: CACDRRYSEGDDKLTF.

This clone has only a few counts. This sequence is one base from a far larger clone and is likely a read error. The same CDR3 is also encoded by other DNA sequences in this sample. V is TRDV2 and J is TRDJ3, with 8 bases that match TRDD3. The CDR3 is 20 amino acids. Per the germline V gene, CDR1 is GEAIGNYY and CDR2 is EKD. Here the CDR3 DNA reads TGTGCCTGTGACACTGGTACTGGGGGCCCCAGCTCCTGGGACACCCGGCAGATGTTTTTC. It codes for CACDTGTGGPSSWDTRQMFF.

This clone is labeled as medium-sized (0.01 to 0.1%). This sequence joins TRDV2 and TRDJ1; 12 nucleotides line up with TRDD3. Germline values: CDR1 GEAIGNYY, CDR2 EKD. This CDR3 is built from 15 residues. J lost 6 bases, V lost 3 bases, and 7 bases had no gene match. CDR3 DNA sequence: TGTGCCTGTGACCTAGTACTGGGGGATACCTATAAACTCATCTTT. Protein product: CACDLVLGDTYKLIF.

By its share, this clone is medium-sized. A read error may explain this, as a much larger clone is one base away. The same CDR3 arises from other DNA sequences in this sample as well. The rearrangement links TRDV2 to TRDJ2; D is perhaps TRDD3 (6 bases). The CDR3 is made up of 18 amino acids. The germline V gene encodes CDR1 GEAIGNYY and CDR2 EKD. Here the CDR3 DNA reads TGTGCCTGTGACACTGTTGGTGGGGGCCTAGCTTTGACAGCACAACCCTTCTTT. It translates to CACDTVGGGLALTAQPFF.

Comments on this clone: This may be a read error: a much more frequent sequence differs by one nucleotide. Other DNA variants within this sample encode the same CDR3. The chain couples TRDV2 to TRDJ1, with 8 bases fitting TRDD3. The germline gives CDR1 GEAIGNYY, CDR2 EKD. The length of the CDR3 is 16 residues. The CDR3 region has the DNA TGTGCCTGTGACAAGGTTGGGGGATCCTACACCGATAAACTCATCTTC. Amino acids: CACDKVGGSYTDKLIF.

With respect to this clone: This sequence may be a read error, since a much larger clone differs from it by one base. This sample includes further DNA sequences coding for the same CDR3. The DNA for the CDR3 is TGTGCCTGTGACCCTGTACTAGGGGGGATTCTGACAGCACAACTCTTCTTT. Encoded protein: CACDPVLGGILTAQLFF. The chain has TRDV2 and TRDJ2; 7 nucleotides align to TRDD3. The CDR3 is 17 amino acids. Germline V gene data show CDR1 as GEAIGNYY and CDR2 as EKD. Trimming removed 3 bases from V and 3 bases from J; junction bases left unmatched: 12.

This clone was counted between two and nine times. Translating this DNA gives a protein that differs at residue 13 from the TCRdb one, which belongs to a much larger clone; a read error is likely, and the protein shown is this translation. The chain uses TRDV2 and TRDJ1, with 9 bases lining up with TRDD3. The CDR3 length is 15 residues. CDR1 is GEAIGNYY, CDR2 EKD, per germline. The CDR3 spells CACEGLGDISDKPIF. As DNA, the CDR3 is TGTGCCTGTGAGGGATTGGGGGATATCTCCGATAAACCCATCTTT.

On this clone itself: The protein that TCRdb holds for this DNA derives from a much larger clone and differs from the translated DNA at residues 5 and 7, which likely indicates a read error; the protein shown here is translated from the DNA. V is TRDV2 and J is TRDJ1; 9 bases fit TRDD3. Germline assignment: CDR1 GEAIGNYY and CDR2 EKD. Trimming cost V 3 bases and J 0 bases; bases outside gene matches: 7. This CDR3 region has 16 residues. The CDR3 loop is CACDSLSGGYTDKLIF. The CDR3 bases are TGTGCCTGTGACTCCTTGTCTGGGGGATACACCGATAAACTCATCTTT.

Turning to this clone: Given a much more abundant clone one base away, this may be a read error. This chain connects TRDV2 to TRDJ1; 13 positions match TRDD3. Per the germline V gene, CDR1 is GEAIGNYY and CDR2 is EKD. V dropped 3 bases and J dropped 9; count of bases not matched to a gene: 15. The CDR3 loop spans 17 amino acids. DNA of the CDR3: TGTGCCTGTGACTCACCATTACTGGGGGATACGGACCGGGAACTCATCTTT. Its translation: CACDSPLLGDTDRELIF.

By share, this clone counts as medium-sized (0.01 to 0.1%). The CDR3 loop reads CACDYTAGGPGNTDKLIF. CDR3 nucleotides: TGTGCCTGTGACTACACCGCTGGGGGACCAGGAAACACCGATAAACTCATCTTT. This chain links TRDV2 with TRDJ1; TRDD3 matches 8 bases. V shed 3 bases, J shed 0 bases, and the junction held 14 bases outside the gene matches. Per germline, CDR1 GEAIGNYY and CDR2 EKD. This CDR3 comprises 18 residues.

In regard to this clone: A much more abundant neighbour one base away suggests this may be a read error. The same CDR3 is also encoded by other DNA sequences in this sample. The chain employs TRDV2 and TRDJ3; TRDD3 aligns across 7 bases. The germline V gene encodes CDR1 GEAIGNYY and CDR2 EKD. The CDR3 is 21 amino acids. The CDR3: CACDTGPLGAPTSWDTRQMFF. In nucleotides, the CDR3 is TGTGCCTGTGACACCGGCCCTCTGGGGGCCCCGACCTCCTGGGACACCCGACAGATGTTCTTC.

By share, this clone counts as medium-sized. This rearrangement joins TRDV2 to TRDJ1, with 8 bases that match TRDD3. The CDR3 is 19 amino acids. V shed 2 bases, J shed 0 bases, and the junction held 16 bases outside the gene matches. CDR1 and CDR2 from the germline V gene are GEAIGNYY and EKD. CDR3 amino acids: CACDNVTGGPKKNTDKLIF. The CDR3 bases are TGTGCCTGTGACAACGTTACTGGGGGCCCGAAGAAGAACACCGATAAACTCATCTTT.

By sample share, this clone is large. The same CDR3 also results from other DNA sequences found in this sample. The chain uses TRDV2 and TRDJ1; D ambiguous. V lost 3 bases and J lost 0, with 16 bases in between. Germline assignment: CDR1 GEAIGNYY and CDR2 EKD. The CDR3 has 16 amino acids. CDR3 nucleotides: TGTGCCTGTGACCTACTTACGGGGCCCTACACCGATAAACTCATCTTT. Amino acid sequence: CACDLLTGPYTDKLIF.

This clone is medium-sized within its sample. The rearrangement links TRDV2 to TRDJ1, with TRDD3 identical over 13 bases. From germline, CDR1 is GEAIGNYY and CDR2 EKD. V dropped 0 bases and J dropped 4; count of bases not matched to a gene: 10. The CDR3 is 18 residues long. The CDR3 coding sequence is TGTGCCTGTGACACCCTTACTGGGGGATACGCGTTAGACGATAAACTCATCTTT. This translates into CACDTLTGGYALDDKLIF.

This clone is labeled as medium-sized. Since a far larger clone is one base different, this is likely a read error. This sample includes further DNA sequences coding for the same CDR3. CDR3 DNA: TGTGCCTGCGAGGGATTGGGGGATATCTCCGATAAACTCATCTTT. It is translated as CACEGLGDISDKLIF. V usage is TRDV2 and J usage is TRDJ1; 9 bases match TRDD3. V lost 7 bases and J lost 3; bases outside the gene matches: 11. CDR1 GEAIGNYY and CDR2 EKD come from the germline V gene. The CDR3 runs 15 residues.

Turning to this clone: The protein that TCRdb holds for this DNA derives from a much larger clone and differs from the translated DNA at residue 4, which likely indicates a read error; the protein shown here is translated from the DNA. The sample contains more than one DNA sequence encoding this CDR3. The rearrangement joins TRDV2 to TRDJ1; TRDD3 aligns across 12 bases. This CDR3 has 18 residues. Losses at the gene ends were 4 bases for V and 4 bases for J; bases not matched to a gene: 15. Germline V gene data show CDR1 as GEAIGNYY and CDR2 as EKD. The DNA for the CDR3 is TGTGCCTGTGAGCCGGTCGCCGACTGGGGGATACAGTTCGATAAACTCATCTTT. It yields the protein CACEPVADWGIQFDKLIF.

Details on this clone: A much larger clonotype is one base distant, so this may be a read error. The gene calls are TRDV2 and TRDJ1; 7 bases align to TRDD3. The CDR3 spans 18 residues. The germline CDR1 and CDR2 sequences are GEAIGNYY and EKD. With V trimmed by 0 bases and J by 2 bases, 14 bases remained unmatched. CDR3 region: CACDTLGATVSGTDKLIF. Here the CDR3 DNA reads TGTGCCTGTGACACCCTGGGGGCTACAGTGAGTGGAACCGATAAACTCATCTTT.

By frequency in the sample, this clone is medium-sized (0.01 to 0.1%). The CDR3 DNA reads as TGTGCCTGTGACAAGATTTCTTCCGATAAACTCATCTTT. Amino acids: CACDKISSDKLIF. The genes are TRDV2 and TRDJ1; no clear D. The CDR3 has 13 amino acids. Trimming took 2 bases from V and 3 from J, leaving 9 bases between them. The germline V gene has CDR1 GEAIGNYY and CDR2 EKD.

This clone has only a few counts. The chain recombines TRDV2 with TRDJ1; 9 bases line up with TRDD3. Germline CDR1 GEAIGNYY, CDR2 EKD. V lost 3 bases, J lost 2 bases, and 6 bases stayed unmatched. The CDR3 runs to 15 residues. CDR3 sequence reads: CACDRLGEKTDKLIF. In nucleotides, the CDR3 is TGTGCCTGTGACCGACTGGGGGAAAAAACCGATAAACTCATCTTT.

About this clone itself: Possible read error: a much larger clone is one base away. The sample contains more than one DNA sequence encoding this CDR3. The chain links TRDV2 to TRDJ1, with TRDD3 identical over 7 bases. This CDR3 is built from 16 residues. Per germline, CDR1 GEAIGNYY and CDR2 EKD. The CDR3 loop reads CACDTLGAKGTDKLIF. DNA of the CDR3: TGTGCCTGTGACACCCTGGGGGCTAAAGGGACGGATAAACTCATCTTC.

The sample holds a few counts of this clone. This sequence is one base from a far larger clone and is likely a read error. The chain carries TRDV2 and TRDJ1; 8 bases are a match to TRDD3. The V gene's germline CDR1 is GEAIGNYY and CDR2 EKD. The length of the CDR3 is 20 residues. V was pared by 0 bases and J by 2 bases, with 19 bases of the junction left unmatched. The CDR3 protein is CACDTATDWGSPHTTDKLIF. The CDR3 DNA reads TGTGCCTGTGACACCGCGACGGACTGGGGGTCACCTCATACGACCGATAAACTCATCTTT.

By share of the sample, this clone is medium-sized. Other nucleotide sequences from this sample produce the same CDR3. The chain joins TRDV2 to TRDJ3; a possible D gene is TRDD3 (6 bases). Germline values: CDR1 GEAIGNYY, CDR2 EKD. The CDR3 consists of 20 residues. V was clipped by 0 bases and J by 0 bases, with 17 bases between them. The CDR3 DNA reads TGTGCCTGTGACACCGGCGGGCTGGGGATGAGCTCCTGGGACACCCGACAGATGTTTTTC. Encoded protein: CACDTGGLGMSSWDTRQMFF.

This clone was seen a handful of times. One base separates it from a far larger clone, so it is likely a read error. The sample contains more than one DNA sequence encoding this CDR3. The gene calls are TRDV2 and TRDJ1; TRDD3 aligns across 11 bases. Per germline, CDR1 GEAIGNYY and CDR2 EKD. This CDR3 has 15 residues. This CDR3 is CACDPLGDKADKLIF. The CDR3 nucleotides are TGTGCCTGTGACCCACTGGGGGATAAGGCCGACAAACTCATCTTT.

About this clone: A clone one base away is much larger, so this may be a read error. The sample has other DNA sequences that encode this CDR3 too. The chain recombines TRDV2 with TRDJ1, with TRDD3 matching over 9 bases. The V gene end was trimmed by 3 bases and the J gene end by 9 bases; junction bases not matched to a gene: 19. Germline lookup yields CDR1 GEAIGNYY and CDR2 EKD. This CDR3 has 17 amino acids. CDR3 sequence reads: CACDGVLGDRTLRELIF. CDR3 coding DNA: TGTGCCTGTGACGGGGTACTGGGGGACCGAACACTTAGGGAACTCATCTTT.

As concerns this clone: TCRdb's protein, taken from a much larger clone, differs from this DNA's translation at residue 9, likely owing to a read error; the protein displayed comes from the DNA. The chain combines TRDV2 with TRDJ1, with 10 bases fitting TRDD3. The CDR3 runs to 16 residues. Trimming cost V 4 bases and J 3 bases; bases outside gene matches: 10. Germline V CDR1 and CDR2: GEAIGNYY, EKD. The CDR3: CACERLGDGYADKLIF. CDR3 sequence (DNA): TGTGCCTGTGAGAGACTGGGGGATGGGTACGCCGATAAACTCATCTTT.

In its sample, this clone ranks as medium-sized. The chain couples TRDV2 to TRDJ1; 10 bases are shared with TRDD3. Trimming removed 7 bases from V and 5 bases from J; junction bases left unmatched: 18. This CDR3 is 17 amino acids long. Germline V gene data show CDR1 as GEAIGNYY and CDR2 as EKD. The CDR3 loop reads CACFGLTGGSRGDKLIF. In DNA form, the CDR3 reads TGTGCCTGCTTCGGGCTTACTGGGGGATCCCGGGGTGATAAACTCATCTTT.

This clone was seen a handful of times. TCRdb has a much larger clone's protein, which differs at residue 8 from the translation of this DNA, likely because of a read error; what is shown is the protein translated from the DNA. The chain has TRDV2 and TRDJ3; 10 nucleotides agree with TRDD3. The ends lost 4 bases at V and 2 bases at J; junction bases unmatched: 7. This CDR3 is 18 amino acids long. The germline V gene encodes CDR1 GEAIGNYY and CDR2 EKD. The CDR3 DNA follows: TGTGCCTGTGATACTGGGGGATCCGACGCCTGGGACACCCGACAGATGTTTTTC. Its protein is CACDTGGSDAWDTRQMFF.